One and the same sample provided the 24 T cell receptor beta chains below, sequenced in a study of blood T cell repertoires in COVID-19. Data came from immunoSEQ multiplex PCR; TCRdb stores just in-frame clones and leaves some out. The sample carries approximately 150,000 clones, around 85% recorded once. Sequenced: peripheral blood. The receptors come from a woman older than 75 with acute or convalescent COVID-19.

J is TRBJ1-2 and V is TRBV2; 9 bases line up with TRBD1. With 2 bases clipped from V and 4 bases from J, the junction kept 8 bases outside the gene matches. The CDR3 covers 16 residues. The V gene's germline CDR1 is SNHLY and CDR2 FYNNEI. CDR3 region: CASSELGQGTFYGYTF. The CDR3 DNA reads as TGTGCCAGCAGTGAACTGGGACAGGGAACCTTCTATGGCTACACCTTC.

The chain joins TRBV10-3 to TRBJ1-2; 9 bases map to TRBD1. The CDR3 is 14 amino acids. Germline CDR1 and CDR2: ENHRY and SYGVKD. The trim removed 4 bases at V and 7 bases at J, leaving 7 bases unmatched. In DNA, the CDR3 is TGTGCCATCAGTGCTGTGGGACAGGGATCTGGCTACACCTTC. It specifies CAISAVGQGSGYTF.

The genes are TRBV6-4 and TRBJ1-1, with TRBD1 as a possible D gene (5 bases). CDR1 and CDR2 (germline): MRHNA, SNTAGT. The V gene lost 6 bases and the J gene lost 1 base, with 12 bases spanning the gap. The CDR3 runs to 14 residues. The CDR3 DNA sequence: TGTGCCAGCAGACGCACTGGACAGAACACTGAAGCTTTCTTT. Encoded protein: CASRRTGQNTEAFF.

The genes are TRBV6-2 or TRBV6-3 and TRBJ2-7, with 7 bases identical to TRBD1. The germline V gene has CDR1 MNHEY and CDR2 SVGEGT. V lost 4 bases, J lost 4 bases, and 7 bases stayed unmatched. The CDR3 has 14 residues. CDR3 coding DNA: TGTGCCAGCAGTTTAACAGGGGTATCGTACGAGCAGTACTTC. Amino acids: CASSLTGVSYEQYF.

This chain joins TRBV19 and TRBJ2-2; possible D gene TRBD2, 6 bases. Germline assignment: CDR1 LNHDA and CDR2 SQIVND (reference sequence). Trimming shortened V by 4 bases and J by 2 bases, and 17 bases separated the two germline ends. The CDR3 has 17 residues. CDR3 nucleotide sequence: TGTGCCAGTAGTACAAGCCCCGGGACTCCTAACACCGGGGAGCTGTTTTTT. This encodes CASSTSPGTPNTGELFF.

This rearrangement joins TRBV11-3 to TRBJ2-7; a weak D match, TRBD1 (5 bases). The length of the CDR3 is 15 residues. Trimming shortened V by 5 bases and J by 4 bases, and 18 bases separated the two germline ends. Germline V lookup: CDR1 SGHNT, CDR2 YENEEA. CDR3: CASSQLGDGGYEQYF. CDR3 bases: TGTGCCAGCAGCCAATTAGGGGATGGTGGGTACGAGCAGTACTTC.

This clone was seen only a few times. V is TRBV19 and J is TRBJ1-5; a possible D gene is TRBD1 (5 bases). The germline gives CDR1 LNHDA, CDR2 SQIVND (reference sequence). The length of the CDR3 is 16 residues. Trimming stripped 5 bases from V and 4 bases from J, with 18 bases between. This CDR3 is CASSPWGRGENQPQHF. CDR3 DNA: TGTGCCAGTAGTCCGTGGGGGAGGGGAGAGAATCAGCCCCAGCATTTT.

The chain combines TRBV16 with TRBJ1-2, with D unresolved. Germline loops: CDR1 KGHSY, CDR2 FQNENV. The CDR3 is made up of 14 amino acids. V dropped 1 base and J dropped 4 bases, with 10 bases sitting between them. CDR3 region: CASSQFEALYGYTF. In DNA form, the CDR3 reads TGTGCCAGCAGCCAATTTGAGGCGCTCTATGGCTACACCTTC. Full variable domain (outside the CDR3, taken from reference TRBV16 and TRBJ1-2): GEEVAQTPKHLVRGEGQKAKLYCAPIKGHSYVFWYQQVLKNEFKFLISFQNENVFDETGMPKERFSAKCLPNSPCSLEIQATKLEDSAVYFCASSQFEALYGYTFGSGTRLTVV.

Here the CDR3 reads CASSPYGTGNYGYTF. The DNA of the CDR3 is TGTGCCAGCAGCCCATACGGGACAGGGAACTATGGCTACACCTTC. The chain links TRBV3-1 (or the pseudogene TRBV3-2) to TRBJ1-2, with 9 nucleotides matching TRBD1. In germline, CDR1 is LGHDT, CDR2 YNNKEL (reference sequence). Trimming removed 4 bases from V and 2 bases from J; junction bases left unmatched: 5. This CDR3 has 15 residues.

This rearrangement joins TRBV11-2 to TRBJ2-5; possibly TRBD1 for D (6 bases). V lost 3 bases and J lost 5, with 19 bases in between. CDR1 and CDR2 (germline): SGHAT, FQNNGV. The CDR3 runs to 16 residues. The CDR3 nucleotides are TGTGCCAGCAGCTTCCAGGGGTTTGTGAGATTGGAGACCCAGTACTTC. Protein: CASSFQGFVRLETQYF.

The chain links TRBV9 to TRBJ2-3, with 7 bases that match TRBD1. CDR1 is SGDLS and CDR2 is YYNGEE in the germline V gene. V dropped 0 bases and J dropped 2; count of bases not matched to a gene: 3. The CDR3 totals 15 residues. The CDR3 nucleotides read TGTGCCAGCAGCGTAGTCGACAGGGCCACAGATACGCAGTATTTT. Its translation is CASSVVDRATDTQYF.

The chain employs TRBV5-1 and TRBJ1-1; the D gene is possibly TRBD1 (5 bases). This CDR3 region has 14 residues. Trimming removed 5 bases at V and 1 base at J, with 12 bases between. CDR1 and CDR2 (germline): SGHRS, YFSETQ. In DNA form, the CDR3 reads TGCGCCAGCAGTAAGGACACCCAGAACACTGAAGCTTTCTTT. It yields the protein CASSKDTQNTEAFF.

The chain carries TRBV10-1 and TRBJ2-2; 11 nucleotides align to TRBD1. The V gene end was trimmed by 2 bases and the J gene end by 6 bases; junction bases not matched to a gene: 5. This CDR3 contains 16 residues. Germline values: CDR1 WNHNN, CDR2 SYGVQD (reference sequence). In nucleotides, the CDR3 is TGCGCCAGCAGTGAGGGACAGGGGGCGAGATCCGGGGAGCTGTTTTTT. Translating it yields CASSEGQGARSGELFF.

This clone was found a few times. The chain uses TRBV19 and TRBJ1-5; no firm D call. In germline, CDR1 is LNHDA, CDR2 SQIVND (reference sequence). CDR3 size: 16 residues. V lost 1 base, J lost 2 bases, and 12 bases lay in between. DNA of the CDR3: TGTGCCAGTAGTATAGCCGGGGTGATGGGCAATCAGCCCCAGCATTTT. Translated: CASSIAGVMGNQPQHF.

This clone was seen a few times. V usage is TRBV20-1 and J usage is TRBJ1-3; D not resolved. The CDR3 extends over 11 amino acids. CDR1 and CDR2 from the germline V gene are DFQATT and SNEGSKA (reference sequence). V lost 3 bases, J lost 4 bases, and 4 bases lay in between. CDR3 sequence reads: CSASLGNTIYF. For the CDR3, the DNA is TGCAGTGCTAGTCTGGGAAACACCATATATTTT.

The V gene is TRBV2, the J gene TRBJ1-5; TRBD1 matches at 8 bases. The J segment lost 3 bases and the V segment lost 8 bases, leaving 9 bases of the junction unmatched. Germline V gives CDR1 SNHLY, CDR2 FYNNEI. The CDR3 has 15 amino acids. CDR3 bases: TGTGCCAGCGGTGCTCAGGGGGCGAACAATCAGCCCCAGCATTTT. Amino acids: CASGAQGANNQPQHF. The whole variable domain, remainder taken from reference TRBV2 and TRBJ1-5, is EPEVTQTPSHQVTQMGQEVILRCVPISNHLYFYWYRQILGQKVEFLVSFYNNEISEKSEIFDDQFSVERPDGSNFTLKIRSTKLEDSAMYFCASGAQGANNQPQHFGDGTRLSIL.

J is TRBJ1-3 and V is TRBV19, with D perhaps matching TRBD1 (6 bases). V was trimmed by 9 bases and J by 8 bases, leaving 20 bases between them. CDR1 and CDR2 from the germline V gene are LNHDA and SQIVND (reference sequence). This CDR3 region has 14 residues. The CDR3 region is CASAGTIDLDTIYF. The CDR3 DNA reads as TGTGCCAGCGCCGGGACAATCGACCTGGACACCATATATTTT.

This clone was recorded only once. The chain carries TRBV5-4 and TRBJ1-1; D is ambiguous. Per germline, CDR1 SGHNT and CDR2 YYREEE (reference sequence). The CDR3 contains 14 residues. The V gene lost 0 bases and the J gene lost 0 bases, with 6 bases spanning the gap. CDR3: CASSLGYMNTEAFF. CDR3 nucleotide sequence: TGTGCCAGCAGCTTGGGGTACATGAACACTGAAGCTTTCTTT.

This clone is a singleton in its sample. This chain uses TRBV3-1 (or the pseudogene TRBV3-2) with TRBJ1-1, with D unclear. There are 16 residues in the CDR3. The V and J ends lost 2 bases and 0 bases respectively, with 13 bases between them. From germline, CDR1 is LGHDT and CDR2 YNNKEL (reference sequence). The chain's CDR3 is CASSQTVGEVNTEAFF. In DNA, the CDR3 is TGTGCCAGCAGCCAAACGGTCGGGGAAGTGAACACTGAAGCTTTCTTT.

The chain links TRBV4-1 to TRBJ1-4, with 8 bases identical to TRBD1. The CDR3 runs to 19 residues. The germline V gene encodes CDR1 MGHRA and CDR2 YSYEKL. J lost 0 bases, V lost 0 bases, and 9 bases had no gene match. In DNA form, the CDR3 reads TGCGCCAGCAGCCAAGATAACGTGGGACAGGCTCCAACTAATGAAAAACTGTTTTTT. Protein: CASSQDNVGQAPTNEKLFF.

This clone was picked up one time. V gene TRBV4-3 combines with J gene TRBJ1-1; unclear D gene. The CDR3 totals 15 residues. Germline lookup yields CDR1 LGHNA and CDR2 YSLEER. The V and J ends lost 0 bases and 5 bases respectively, with 13 bases between them. The CDR3 here is CASSQEPLPRTEAFF. Here the CDR3 DNA reads TGCGCCAGCAGCCAAGAACCCCTGCCCAGGACTGAAGCTTTCTTT.

This chain joins TRBV19 and TRBJ1-2, with a possible D match to TRBD1 (5 bases). The CDR3 runs to 20 residues. Germline V CDR1 and CDR2: LNHDA, SQIVND (reference sequence). The V gene lost 7 bases and the J gene lost 4 bases, with 34 bases spanning the gap. The CDR3 loop is CASTIRRGQGGKRRGYGYTF. CDR3 nucleotides: TGTGCCAGTACCATCCGGAGGGGCCAAGGAGGAAAACGACGAGGCTATGGCTACACCTTC.

The chain is built from TRBV9 and TRBJ2-1, with TRBD1 identical over 12 bases. Trimming removed 4 bases from V and 9 bases from J; junction bases left unmatched: 8. The CDR3 sequence is 15 residues long. CDR1 is SGDLS, CDR2 YYNGEE, per germline. CDR3 sequence reads: CASSPSGQGAGEQFF. Written as DNA, the CDR3 is TGTGCCAGCAGCCCTTCGGGACAGGGGGCCGGTGAGCAGTTCTTC. The variable domain in full, completed from reference TRBV9 and TRBJ2-1, reads DSGVTQTPKHLITATGQRVTLRCSPRSGDLSVYWYQQSLDQGLQFLIQYYNGEERAKGNILERFSAQQFPDLHSELNLSSLELGDSALYFCASSPSGQGAGEQFFGPGTRLTVL.

V gene TRBV6-2 or TRBV6-3 combines with J gene TRBJ1-1; D may be TRBD1 (6 bases). Trimming stripped 2 bases from V and 11 bases from J, with 9 bases between. The germline V gene encodes CDR1 MNHEY and CDR2 SVGEGT. The CDR3 runs 11 residues. The CDR3 nucleotides read TGTGCCAGCAGTTACACAGGGATGGCTTTCTTT. This gives the protein CASSYTGMAFF.